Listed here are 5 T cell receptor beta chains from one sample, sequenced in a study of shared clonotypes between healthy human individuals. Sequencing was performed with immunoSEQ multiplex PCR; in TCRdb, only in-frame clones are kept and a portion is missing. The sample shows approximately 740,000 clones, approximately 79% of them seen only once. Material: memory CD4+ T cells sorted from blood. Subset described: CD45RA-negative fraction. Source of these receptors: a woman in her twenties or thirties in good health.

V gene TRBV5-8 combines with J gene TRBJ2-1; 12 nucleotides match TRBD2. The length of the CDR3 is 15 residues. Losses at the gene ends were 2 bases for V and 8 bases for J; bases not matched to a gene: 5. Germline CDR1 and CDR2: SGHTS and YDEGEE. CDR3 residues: CASSLLAGGFDEQFF. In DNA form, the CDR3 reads TGTGCCAGCAGCTTACTAGCGGGAGGCTTCGATGAGCAGTTCTTC.

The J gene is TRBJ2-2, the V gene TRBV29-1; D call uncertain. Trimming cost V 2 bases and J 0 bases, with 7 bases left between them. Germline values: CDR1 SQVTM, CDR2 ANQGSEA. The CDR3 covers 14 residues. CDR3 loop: CSVELNSNTGELFF. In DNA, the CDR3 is TGCAGCGTTGAACTGAATTCGAACACCGGGGAGCTGTTTTTT.

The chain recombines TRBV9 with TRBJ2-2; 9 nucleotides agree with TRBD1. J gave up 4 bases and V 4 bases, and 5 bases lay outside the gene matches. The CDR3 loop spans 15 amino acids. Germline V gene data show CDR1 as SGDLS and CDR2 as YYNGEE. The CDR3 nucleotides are TGTGCCAGCAGCCCCAGGGACAGGGTCACCGGGGAGCTGTTTTTT. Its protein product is CASSPRDRVTGELFF. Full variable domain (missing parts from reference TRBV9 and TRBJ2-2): DSGVTQTPKHLITATGQRVTLRCSPRSGDLSVYWYQQSLDQGLQFLIQYYNGEERAKGNILERFSAQQFPDLHSELNLSSLELGDSALYFCASSPRDRVTGELFFGEGSRLTVL.

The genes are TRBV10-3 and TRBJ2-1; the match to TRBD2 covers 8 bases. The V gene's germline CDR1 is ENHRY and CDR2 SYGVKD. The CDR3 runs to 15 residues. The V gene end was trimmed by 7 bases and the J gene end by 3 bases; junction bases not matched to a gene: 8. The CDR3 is CAITGTSGGYNEQFF. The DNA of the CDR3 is TGTGCCATCACCGGAACTAGCGGAGGCTACAATGAGCAGTTCTTC.

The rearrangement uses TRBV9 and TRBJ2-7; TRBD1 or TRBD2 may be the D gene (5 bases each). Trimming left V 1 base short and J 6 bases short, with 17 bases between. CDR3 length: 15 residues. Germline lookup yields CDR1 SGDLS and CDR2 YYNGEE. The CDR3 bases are TGTGCCAGCAGCGTATCGGGGCTAGGTTCAGGCGAGCAGTACTTC. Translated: CASSVSGLGSGEQYF.